Sequencing of this TCR beta chain was carried out in a study of blood T cell repertoires in COVID-19. As for the study in general: Samples of COVID-19 (acute and convalescent) were obtained from the United States, Italy and Spain. Sources were T cells, B-cell-depleted T cells, or PBMCs; the material itself was cDNA or gDNA.

The germline CDR1 and CDR2 sequences are ENHRY and SYGVKD. V dropped 8 bases and J dropped 7; count of bases not matched to a gene: 12. This CDR3 spans 14 amino acids. Per the original data handling: Estimation of nucleated cell counts relied on the amplification of reference gene primers. The assay was immunoSEQ multiplex PCR, and TCRdb's table has in-frame clones only and misses some. V, J and clone size reflect that table, while D and trimming were determined from the DNA. This sample has around 56,000 clones, with 80% to 90% found just once. This TCR was sampled from a man aged 55 to 70 with active or convalescent COVID-19. The chain links TRBV10-3 to TRBJ2-3; 7 bases are a match to TRBD2. Source material: peripheral blood. The CDR3 region has the DNA TGTGCCATCGGACTAGTCACGGTGCCGAATACGCAGTATTTT. This gives the protein CAIGLVTVPNTQYF.